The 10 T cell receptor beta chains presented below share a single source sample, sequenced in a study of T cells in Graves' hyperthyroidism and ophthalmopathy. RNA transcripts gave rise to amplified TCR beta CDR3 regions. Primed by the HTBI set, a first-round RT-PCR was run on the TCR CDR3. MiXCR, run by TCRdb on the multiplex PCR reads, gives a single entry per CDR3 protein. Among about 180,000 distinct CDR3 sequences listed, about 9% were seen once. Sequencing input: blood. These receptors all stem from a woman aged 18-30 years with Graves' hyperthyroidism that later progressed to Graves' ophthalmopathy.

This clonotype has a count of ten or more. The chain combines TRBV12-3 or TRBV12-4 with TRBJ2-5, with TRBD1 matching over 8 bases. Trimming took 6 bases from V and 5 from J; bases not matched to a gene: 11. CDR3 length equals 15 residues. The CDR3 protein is CASSPTGGQGETQYF. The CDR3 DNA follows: TGTGCCAGCAGCCCTACAGGGGGACAAGGGGAGACCCAGTACTTC.

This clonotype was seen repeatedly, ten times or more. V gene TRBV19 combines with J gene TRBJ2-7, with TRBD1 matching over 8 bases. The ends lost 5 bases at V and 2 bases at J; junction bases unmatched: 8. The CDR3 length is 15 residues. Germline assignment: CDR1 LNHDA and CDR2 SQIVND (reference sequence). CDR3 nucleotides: TGTGCCAGTAGTGCCGGGACAGGACCAACCTACGAGCAGTACTTC. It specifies CASSAGTGPTYEQYF.

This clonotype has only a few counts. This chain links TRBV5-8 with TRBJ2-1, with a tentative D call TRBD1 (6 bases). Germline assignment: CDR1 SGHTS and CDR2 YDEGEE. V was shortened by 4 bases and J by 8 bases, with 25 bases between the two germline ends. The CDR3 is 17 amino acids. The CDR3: CASSAKTGFRVSDEQFF. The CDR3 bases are TGTGCCAGCAGCGCGAAAACAGGGTTTAGAGTGTCCGATGAGCAGTTCTTC. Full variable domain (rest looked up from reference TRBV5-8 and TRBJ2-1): EAGVTQSPTHLIKTRGQQATLRCSPISGHTSVYWYQQALGLGLQFLLWYDEGEERNRGNFPPRFSGRQFPNYSSELNVNALELEDSALYLCASSAKTGFRVSDEQFFGPGTRLTVL.

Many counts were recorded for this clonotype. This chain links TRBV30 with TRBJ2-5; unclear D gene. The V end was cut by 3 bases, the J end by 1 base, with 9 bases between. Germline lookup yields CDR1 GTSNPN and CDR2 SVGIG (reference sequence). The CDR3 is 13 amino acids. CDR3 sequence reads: CAWRRALQETQYF. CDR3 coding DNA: TGTGCCTGGAGAAGGGCACTCCAAGAGACCCAGTACTTC.

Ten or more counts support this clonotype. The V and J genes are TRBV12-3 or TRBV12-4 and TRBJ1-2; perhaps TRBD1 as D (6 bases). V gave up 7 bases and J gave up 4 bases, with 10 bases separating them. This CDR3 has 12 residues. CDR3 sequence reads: CASNQDSYGYTF. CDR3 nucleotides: TGTGCCAGCAACCAGGACAGCTATGGCTACACCTTC.

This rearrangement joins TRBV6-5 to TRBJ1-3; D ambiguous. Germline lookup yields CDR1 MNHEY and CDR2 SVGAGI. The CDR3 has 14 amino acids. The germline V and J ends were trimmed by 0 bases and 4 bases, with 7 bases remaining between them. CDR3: CASSYSRSGNTIYF. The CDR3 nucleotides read TGTGCCAGCAGTTACTCGCGTTCGGGAAACACCATATATTTT.

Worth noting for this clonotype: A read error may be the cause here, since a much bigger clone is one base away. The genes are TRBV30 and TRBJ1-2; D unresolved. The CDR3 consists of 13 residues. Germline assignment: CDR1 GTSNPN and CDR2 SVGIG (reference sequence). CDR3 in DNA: TGTGCCTGCAGTGTCGTAGGATCTCAGGGCTACACCTTC. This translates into CACSVVGSQGYTF.

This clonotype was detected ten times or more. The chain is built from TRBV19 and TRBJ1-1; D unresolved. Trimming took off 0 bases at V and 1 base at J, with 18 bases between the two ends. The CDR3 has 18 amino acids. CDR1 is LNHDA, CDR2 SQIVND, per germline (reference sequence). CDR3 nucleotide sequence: TGTGCCAGTAGTATAGATCTTTGGCCAGAAAGGTGGAACACTGAAGCTTTCTTT. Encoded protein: CASSIDLWPERWNTEAFF.

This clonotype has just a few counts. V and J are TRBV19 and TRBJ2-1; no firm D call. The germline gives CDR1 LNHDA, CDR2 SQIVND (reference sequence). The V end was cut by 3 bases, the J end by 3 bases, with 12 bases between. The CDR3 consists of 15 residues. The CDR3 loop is CASSIVGSDYNEQFF. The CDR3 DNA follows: TGTGCCAGTAGTATTGTCGGCAGCGACTACAATGAGCAGTTCTTC.

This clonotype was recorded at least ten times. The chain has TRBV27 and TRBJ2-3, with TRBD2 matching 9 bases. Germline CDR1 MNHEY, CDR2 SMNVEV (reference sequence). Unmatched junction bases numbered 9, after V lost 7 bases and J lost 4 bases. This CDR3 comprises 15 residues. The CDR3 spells CASTLLAGNSDTQYF. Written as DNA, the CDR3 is TGTGCCAGCACCCTCCTAGCGGGGAACTCAGATACGCAGTATTTT.